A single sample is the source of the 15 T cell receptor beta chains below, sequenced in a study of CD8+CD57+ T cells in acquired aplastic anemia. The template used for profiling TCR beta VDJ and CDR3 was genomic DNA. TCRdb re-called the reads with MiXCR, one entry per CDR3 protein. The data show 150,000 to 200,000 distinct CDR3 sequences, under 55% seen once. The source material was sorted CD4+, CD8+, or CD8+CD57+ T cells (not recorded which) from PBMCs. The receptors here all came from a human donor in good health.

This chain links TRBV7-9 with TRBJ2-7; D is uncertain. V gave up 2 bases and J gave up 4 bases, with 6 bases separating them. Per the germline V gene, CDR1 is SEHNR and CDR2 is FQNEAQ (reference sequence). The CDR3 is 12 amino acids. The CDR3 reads CASSLTEYEQYF. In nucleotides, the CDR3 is TGTGCCAGCAGCTTAACAGAATACGAGCAGTACTTC.

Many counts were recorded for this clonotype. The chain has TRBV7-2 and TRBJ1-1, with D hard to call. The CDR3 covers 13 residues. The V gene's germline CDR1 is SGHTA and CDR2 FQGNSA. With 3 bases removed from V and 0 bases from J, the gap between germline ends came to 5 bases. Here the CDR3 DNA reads TGTGCCAGCAGCTTCCAGGTGAACACTGAAGCTTTCTTT. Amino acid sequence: CASSFQVNTEAFF.

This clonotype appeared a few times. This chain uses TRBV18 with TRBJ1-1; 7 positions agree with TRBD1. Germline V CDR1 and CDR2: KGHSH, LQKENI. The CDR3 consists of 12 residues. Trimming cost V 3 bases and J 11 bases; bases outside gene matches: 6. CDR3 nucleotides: TGTGCCAGCTCACCGACCGGGACAGATGCTTTCTTT. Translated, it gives CASSPTGTDAFF.

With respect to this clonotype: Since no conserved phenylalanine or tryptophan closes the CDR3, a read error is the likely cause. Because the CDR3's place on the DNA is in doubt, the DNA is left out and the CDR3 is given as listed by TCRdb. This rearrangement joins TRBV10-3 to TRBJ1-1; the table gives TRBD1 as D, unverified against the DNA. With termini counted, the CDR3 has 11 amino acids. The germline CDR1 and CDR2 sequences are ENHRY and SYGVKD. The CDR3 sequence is CATGTRAEAFL.

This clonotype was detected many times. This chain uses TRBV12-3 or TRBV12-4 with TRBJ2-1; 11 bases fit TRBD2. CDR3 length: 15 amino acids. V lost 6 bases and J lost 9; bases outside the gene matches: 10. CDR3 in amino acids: CASRPLAGVFGEQFF. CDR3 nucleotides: TGTGCCAGCAGACCACTAGCGGGAGTTTTCGGTGAGCAGTTCTTC.

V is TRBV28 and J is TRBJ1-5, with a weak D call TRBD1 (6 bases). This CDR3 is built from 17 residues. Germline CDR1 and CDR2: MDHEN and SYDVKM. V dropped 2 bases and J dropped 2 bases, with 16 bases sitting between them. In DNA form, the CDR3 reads TGTGCCAGCAGTTTACTAGTTTATACAGGGCGCAATCAGCCCCAGCATTTT. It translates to CASSLLVYTGRNQPQHF.

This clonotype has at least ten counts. The CDR3 sequence is CASGRALTTGELFF. CDR3 in DNA: TGTGCCAGCGGGCGGGCCCTGACCACCGGGGAGCTGTTTTTT. The chain recombines TRBV9 with TRBJ2-2; the D gene is possibly TRBD2 (5 bases). V was trimmed by 7 bases and J by 4 bases, leaving 14 bases between them. This CDR3 spans 14 amino acids. CDR1 is SGDLS and CDR2 is YYNGEE in the germline V gene.

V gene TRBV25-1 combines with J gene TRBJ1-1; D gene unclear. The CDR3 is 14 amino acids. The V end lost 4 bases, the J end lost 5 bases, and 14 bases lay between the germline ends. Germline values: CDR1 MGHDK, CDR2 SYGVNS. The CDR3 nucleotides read TGTGCCAGCAGTGGAATGCACAAGACGACTGAAGCTTTCTTT. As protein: CASSGMHKTTEAFF.

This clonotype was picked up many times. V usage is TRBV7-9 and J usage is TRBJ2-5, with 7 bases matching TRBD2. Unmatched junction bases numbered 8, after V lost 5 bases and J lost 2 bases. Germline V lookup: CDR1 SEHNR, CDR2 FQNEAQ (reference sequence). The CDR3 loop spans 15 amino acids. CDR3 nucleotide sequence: TGTGCCAGCAGCCAAACCGGGGGGAATCAAGAGACCCAGTACTTC. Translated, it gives CASSQTGGNQETQYF.

The DNA of the CDR3 is TGTGCCAGCAATAAGAACGCTAACTATGGCTACACCTTC. Translating gives CASNKNANYGYTF. The chain uses TRBV10-3 and TRBJ1-2; no reliable D call. The germline V gene has CDR1 ENHRY and CDR2 SYGVKD. Deletions cut 10 bases from V and 0 bases from J, with 12 bases between. The CDR3 consists of 13 residues.

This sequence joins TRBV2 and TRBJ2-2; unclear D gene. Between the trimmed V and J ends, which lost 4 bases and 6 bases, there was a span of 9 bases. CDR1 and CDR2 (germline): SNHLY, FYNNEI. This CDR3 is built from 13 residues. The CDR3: CASSAGGPGELFF. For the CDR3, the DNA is TGTGCCAGCAGTGCAGGCGGTCCCGGGGAGCTGTTTTTT. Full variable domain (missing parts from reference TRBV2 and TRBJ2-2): EPEVTQTPSHQVTQMGQEVILRCVPISNHLYFYWYRQILGQKVEFLVSFYNNEISEKSEIFDDQFSVERPDGSNFTLKIRSTKLEDSAMYFCASSAGGPGELFFGEGSRLTVL.

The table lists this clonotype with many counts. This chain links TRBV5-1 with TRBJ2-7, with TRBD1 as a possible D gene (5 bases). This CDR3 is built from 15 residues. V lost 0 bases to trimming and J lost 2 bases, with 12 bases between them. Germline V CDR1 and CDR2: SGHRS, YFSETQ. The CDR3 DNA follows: TGCGCCAGCAGCTTGGAGCCAGGGCCAACCTACGAGCAGTACTTC. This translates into CASSLEPGPTYEQYF.

CDR3 nucleotide sequence: TGTGCCAGCAGCTCGCCGGACACCACAGATACGCAGTATTTT. Protein sequence: CASSSPDTTDTQYF. This chain links TRBV7-3 with TRBJ2-3; maybe TRBD1 (5 bases). Germline V lookup: CDR1 SGHTA, CDR2 FQGTGA. V was trimmed by 4 bases and J by 2 bases, leaving 10 bases between them. This CDR3 contains 14 residues. The variable domain in full, with the rest retrieved from reference TRBV7-3 and TRBJ2-3, is GAGVSQTPSNKVTEKGKYVELRCDPISGHTALYWYRQSLGQGPEFLIYFQGTGAADDSGLPNDRFFAVRPEGSVSTLKIQRTERGDSAVYLCASSSPDTTDTQYFGPGTRLTVL.

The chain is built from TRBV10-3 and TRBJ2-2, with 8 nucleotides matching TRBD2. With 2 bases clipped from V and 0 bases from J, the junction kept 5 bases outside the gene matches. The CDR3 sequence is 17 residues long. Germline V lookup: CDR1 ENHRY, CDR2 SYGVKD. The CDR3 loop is CAISEILAGANTGELFF. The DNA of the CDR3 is TGTGCCATCAGTGAGATCCTAGCGGGCGCGAACACCGGGGAGCTGTTTTTT.

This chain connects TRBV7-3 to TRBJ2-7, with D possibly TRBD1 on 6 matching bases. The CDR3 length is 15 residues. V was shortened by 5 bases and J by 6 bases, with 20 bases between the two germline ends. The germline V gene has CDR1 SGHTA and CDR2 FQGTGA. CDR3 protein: CASSTGTAAIGEQYF. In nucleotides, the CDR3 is TGTGCCAGCAGCACAGGGACGGCTGCTATTGGCGAGCAGTACTTC.